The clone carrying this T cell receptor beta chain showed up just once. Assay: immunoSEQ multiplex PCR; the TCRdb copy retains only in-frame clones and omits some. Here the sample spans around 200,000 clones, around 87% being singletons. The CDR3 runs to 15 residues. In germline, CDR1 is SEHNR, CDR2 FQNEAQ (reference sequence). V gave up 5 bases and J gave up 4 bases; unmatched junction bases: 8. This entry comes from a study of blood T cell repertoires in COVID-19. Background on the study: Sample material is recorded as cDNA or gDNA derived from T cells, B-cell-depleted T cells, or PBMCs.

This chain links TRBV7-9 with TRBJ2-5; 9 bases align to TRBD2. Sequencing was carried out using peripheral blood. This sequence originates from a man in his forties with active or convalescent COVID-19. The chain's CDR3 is CASSQGRGGRETQYF. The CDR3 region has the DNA TGTGCCAGCAGCCAAGGGCGGGGGGGCCGAGAGACCCAGTACTTC.